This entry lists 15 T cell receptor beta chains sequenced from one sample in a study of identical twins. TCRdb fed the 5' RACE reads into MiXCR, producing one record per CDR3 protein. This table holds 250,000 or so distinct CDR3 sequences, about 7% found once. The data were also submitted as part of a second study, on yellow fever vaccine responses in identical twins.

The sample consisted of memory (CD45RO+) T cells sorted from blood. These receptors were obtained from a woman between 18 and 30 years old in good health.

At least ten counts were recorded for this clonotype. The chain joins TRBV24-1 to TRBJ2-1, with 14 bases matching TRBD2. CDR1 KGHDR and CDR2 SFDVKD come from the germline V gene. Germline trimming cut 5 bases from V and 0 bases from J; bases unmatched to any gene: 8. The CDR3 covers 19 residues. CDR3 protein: CATSGGTSGSLNSYNEQFF. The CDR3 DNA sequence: TGTGCCACCAGTGGGGGGACTAGCGGGAGTCTGAACTCCTACAATGAGCAGTTCTTC.

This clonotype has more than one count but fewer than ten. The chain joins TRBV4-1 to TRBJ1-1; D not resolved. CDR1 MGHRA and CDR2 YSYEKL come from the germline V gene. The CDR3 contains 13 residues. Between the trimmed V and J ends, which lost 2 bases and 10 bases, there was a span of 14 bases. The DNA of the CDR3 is TGCGCCAGCAGCCAATTGGGCCCGCTTGGAGCTTTCTTT. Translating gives CASSQLGPLGAFF.

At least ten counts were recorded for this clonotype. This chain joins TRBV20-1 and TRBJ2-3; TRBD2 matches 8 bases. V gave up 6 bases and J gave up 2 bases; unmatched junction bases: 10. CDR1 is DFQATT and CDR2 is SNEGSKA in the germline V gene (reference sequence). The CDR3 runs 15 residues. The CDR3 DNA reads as TGCAGTGCCTATACTAGCGGAGATCTCACAGATACGCAGTATTTT. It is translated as CSAYTSGDLTDTQYF.

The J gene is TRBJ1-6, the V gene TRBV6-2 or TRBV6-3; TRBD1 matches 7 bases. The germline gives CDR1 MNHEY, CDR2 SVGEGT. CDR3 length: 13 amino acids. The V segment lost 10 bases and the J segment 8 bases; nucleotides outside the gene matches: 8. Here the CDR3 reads CATSDRDHSPLHF. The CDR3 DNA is TGTGCCACCTCCGACAGGGACCATTCACCCCTCCACTTT.

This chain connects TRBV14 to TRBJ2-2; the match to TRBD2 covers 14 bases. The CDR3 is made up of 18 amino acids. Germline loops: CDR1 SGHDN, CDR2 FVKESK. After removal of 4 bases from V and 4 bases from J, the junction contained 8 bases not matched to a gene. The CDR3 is CASSPGLAGDGATGELFF. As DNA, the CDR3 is TGTGCCAGCAGCCCGGGACTAGCGGGAGATGGGGCCACCGGGGAGCTGTTTTTT.

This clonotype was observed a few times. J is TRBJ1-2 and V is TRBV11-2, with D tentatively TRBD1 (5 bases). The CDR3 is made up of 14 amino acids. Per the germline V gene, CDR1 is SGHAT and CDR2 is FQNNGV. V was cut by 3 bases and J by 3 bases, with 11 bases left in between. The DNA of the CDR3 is TGTGCCAGCAGCTTGGGCAGGGCTGACTATGGCTACACCTTC. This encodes CASSLGRADYGYTF.

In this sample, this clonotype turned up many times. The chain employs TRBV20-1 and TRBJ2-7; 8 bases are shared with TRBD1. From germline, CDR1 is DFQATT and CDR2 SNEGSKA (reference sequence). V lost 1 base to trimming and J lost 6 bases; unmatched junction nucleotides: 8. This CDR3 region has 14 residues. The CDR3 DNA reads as TGCAGTGCTAGAGCCTCGGGACAGGCCCCCGAGCAGTACGTC. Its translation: CSARASGQAPEQYV.

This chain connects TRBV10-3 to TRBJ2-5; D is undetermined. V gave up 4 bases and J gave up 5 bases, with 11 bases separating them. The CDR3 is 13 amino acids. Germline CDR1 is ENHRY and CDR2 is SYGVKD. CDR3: CAISGADWETQYF. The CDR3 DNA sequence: TGTGCCATCAGTGGAGCAGATTGGGAGACCCAGTACTTC.

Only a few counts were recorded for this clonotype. The CDR3 loop reads CASSPTLAGEQYF. DNA for the CDR3: TGTGCCAGCAGTCCCACCCTAGCGGGCGAGCAGTACTTC. This chain connects TRBV3-1 to TRBJ2-7; TRBD2 matches 8 bases. The germline V gene has CDR1 LGHDT and CDR2 YNNKEL (reference sequence). The CDR3 covers 13 residues. V gave up 6 bases and J gave up 6 bases; unmatched junction bases: 7.

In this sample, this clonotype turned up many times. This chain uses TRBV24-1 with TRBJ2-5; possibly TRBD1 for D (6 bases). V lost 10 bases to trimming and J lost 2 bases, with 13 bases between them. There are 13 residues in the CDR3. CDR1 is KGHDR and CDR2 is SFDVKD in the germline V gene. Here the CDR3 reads CATGFGQQETQYF. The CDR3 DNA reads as TGTGCCACGGGATTTGGACAGCAAGAGACCCAGTACTTC.

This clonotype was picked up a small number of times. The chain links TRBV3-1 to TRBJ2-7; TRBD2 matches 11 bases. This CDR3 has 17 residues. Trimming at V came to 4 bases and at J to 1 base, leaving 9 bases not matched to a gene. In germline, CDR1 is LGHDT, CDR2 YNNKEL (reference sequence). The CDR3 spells CASSRTQPSGRSYEQYF. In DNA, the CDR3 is TGTGCCAGCAGCCGTACTCAACCTAGCGGGAGGTCCTACGAGCAGTACTTC.

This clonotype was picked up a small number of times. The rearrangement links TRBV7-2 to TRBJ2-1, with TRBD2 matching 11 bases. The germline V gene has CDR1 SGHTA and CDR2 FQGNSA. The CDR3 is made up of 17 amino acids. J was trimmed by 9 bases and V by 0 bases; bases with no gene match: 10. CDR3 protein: CASSLAVVAGGPVEQFF. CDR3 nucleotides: TGTGCCAGCAGCTTAGCGGTAGTAGCGGGAGGGCCGGTTGAGCAGTTCTTC.

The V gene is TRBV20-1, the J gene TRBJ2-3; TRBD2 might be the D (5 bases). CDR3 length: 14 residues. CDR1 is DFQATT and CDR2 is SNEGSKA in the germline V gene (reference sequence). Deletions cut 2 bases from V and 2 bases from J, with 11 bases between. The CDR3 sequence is CSARLAKNTDTQYF. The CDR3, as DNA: TGCAGTGCTAGACTAGCCAAGAACACAGATACGCAGTATTTT.

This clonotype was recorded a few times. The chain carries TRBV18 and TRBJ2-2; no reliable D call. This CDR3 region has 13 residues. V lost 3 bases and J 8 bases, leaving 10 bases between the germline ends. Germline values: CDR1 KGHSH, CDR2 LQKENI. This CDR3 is CASSPTEKGELFF. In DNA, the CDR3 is TGTGCCAGCTCACCGACGGAGAAGGGGGAGCTGTTTTTT.

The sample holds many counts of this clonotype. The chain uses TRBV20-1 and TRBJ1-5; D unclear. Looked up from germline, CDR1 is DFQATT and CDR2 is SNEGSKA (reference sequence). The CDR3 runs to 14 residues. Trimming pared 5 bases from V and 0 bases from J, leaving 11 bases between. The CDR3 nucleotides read TGCAGTGCTCCAATGTATTCTAGCAATCAGCCCCAGCATTTT. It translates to CSAPMYSSNQPQHF.